These 11 T cell receptor beta chains were all obtained from the same sample, sequenced in a study of T cell changes during pregnancy in multiple sclerosis. TCRdb's copy holds only in-frame clones and misses some; the assay was immunoSEQ multiplex PCR. The data contain 47,000 or so clones, roughly 89% of them singletons. The sample was peripheral blood, taken after pregnancy. These receptors were collected from a female donor in good health, enrolled as a control in a pregnancy study.

This rearrangement joins TRBV11-2 to TRBJ2-1, with 10 bases that match TRBD1. The germline V gene encodes CDR1 SGHAT and CDR2 FQNNGV. The V segment lost 6 bases and the J segment 10 bases; nucleotides outside the gene matches: 15. This CDR3 contains 16 residues. CDR3 sequence: CASRRPGQGKGGEQFF. The CDR3 DNA sequence: TGTGCCAGCAGGCGACCGGGACAGGGGAAAGGGGGGGAGCAGTTCTTC. Looking up the rest from reference TRBV11-2 and TRBJ2-1 gives the full variable domain: EAGVAQSPRYKIIEKRQSVAFWCNPISGHATLYWYQQILGQGPKLLIQFQNNGVVDDSQLPKDRFSAERLKGVDSTLKIQPAKLEDSAVYLCASRRPGQGKGGEQFFGPGTRLTVL.

The chain is built from TRBV7-9 and TRBJ2-3, with D possibly being TRBD1 (5 bases). From germline, CDR1 is SEHNR and CDR2 FQNEAQ (reference sequence). Trimming pared 1 base from V and 4 bases from J, leaving 6 bases between. The length of the CDR3 is 13 residues. The CDR3 is CASSLVGPDTQYF. CDR3 nucleotide sequence: TGTGCCAGCAGCTTAGTGGGGCCAGATACGCAGTATTTT. Looking up the rest from reference TRBV7-9 and TRBJ2-3 gives the full variable domain: DTGVSQNPRHKITKRGQNVTFRCDPISEHNRLYWYRQTLGQGPEFLTYFQNEAQLEKSRLLSDRFSAERPKGSFSTLEIQRTEQGDSAMYLCASSLVGPDTQYFGPGTRLTVL.

The CDR3 DNA follows: TGTGCCAGCAGCTTGGAGTGGGCACGCGGGGGGAACACTGAAGCTTTCTTT. Amino acid sequence: CASSLEWARGGNTEAFF. The rearrangement joins TRBV5-5 to TRBJ1-1, with D possibly TRBD1 on 5 matching bases. Germline V lookup: CDR1 SGHKS, CDR2 YYEKEE (reference sequence). V was cut by 0 bases and J by 1 base, with 16 bases left in between. The CDR3 runs 17 residues.

The chain employs TRBV15 and TRBJ1-2; 8 positions agree with TRBD1. The J segment lost 0 bases and the V segment lost 5 bases, leaving 8 bases of the junction unmatched. The CDR3 has 16 amino acids. The germline V gene has CDR1 LNHNV and CDR2 YYDKDF (reference sequence). CDR3 in amino acids: CATSGGQGLANYGYTF. The CDR3, as DNA: TGTGCCACCAGCGGAGGACAGGGTTTAGCTAACTATGGCTACACCTTC. Using reference TRBV15 and TRBJ1-2 for the parts outside the CDR3, the full variable domain is DAMVIQNPRYQVTQFGKPVTLSCSQTLNHNVMYWYQQKSSQAPKLLFHYYDKDFNNEADTPDNFQSRRPNTSFCFLDIRSPGLGDTAMYLCATSGGQGLANYGYTFGSGTRLTVV.

V and J are TRBV7-7 and TRBJ2-2; 8 bases are shared with TRBD2. The CDR3 runs to 15 residues. V lost 6 bases and J lost 2; bases outside the gene matches: 5. Per germline, CDR1 SSHAT and CDR2 FNYEAQ (reference sequence). CDR3 DNA sequence: TGTGCCAGCAGGGACGGGGGGGCCAACACCGGGGAGCTGTTTTTT. It codes for CASRDGGANTGELFF.

This sequence joins TRBV9 and TRBJ2-5; the D gene is possibly TRBD2 (6 bases). There are 16 residues in the CDR3. Between the trimmed V and J ends, which lost 0 bases and 0 bases, there was a span of 12 bases. Germline V gene lookup returns CDR1 SGDLS and CDR2 YYNGEE. The CDR3 sequence: CASSVGRGQYQETQYF. The CDR3 DNA reads as TGTGCCAGCAGCGTAGGGCGGGGCCAGTACCAAGAGACCCAGTACTTC.

The chain has TRBV27 and TRBJ1-5; maybe TRBD1 (6 bases). Germline CDR1 reads MNHEY; CDR2 reads SMNVEV (reference sequence). This CDR3 comprises 16 residues. V was cut by 5 bases and J by 2 bases, with 16 bases left in between. DNA of the CDR3: TGTGCCAGCAGTGGGGGGGCGCGGGGTGGCAATCAGCCCCAGCATTTT. Translating gives CASSGGARGGNQPQHF.

The V call is TRBV5-6, the J call TRBJ1-2; no clear D. Trimming removed 4 bases from V and 1 base from J, with 11 bases in between. Germline V CDR1 and CDR2: SGHDT, YYEEEE. There are 14 residues in the CDR3. The CDR3 reads CASSAIRDNYGYTF. DNA of the CDR3: TGTGCCAGCAGCGCTATACGGGATAACTATGGCTACACCTTC.

The chain uses TRBV28 and TRBJ1-5; a weak D match, TRBD1 (6 bases). Deletions cut 5 bases from V and 6 bases from J, with 29 bases between. This CDR3 spans 19 amino acids. Germline CDR1 and CDR2: MDHEN and SYDVKM. CDR3 sequence (DNA): TGTGCCAGCAGTCCACCGGTGATTGGTTTGGGGGGGGCCCTTCAGCCCCAGCATTTT. The encoded protein is CASSPPVIGLGGALQPQHF.

CDR3 in DNA: TGTGCCAGCAGCGGAGACAGGGACCAAGAGACCCAGTACTTC. This codes for CASSGDRDQETQYF. This chain uses TRBV11-3 with TRBJ2-5; TRBD1 matches 7 bases. V trimming: 5 bases; J trimming: 0 bases; junction bases outside the gene matches: 3. CDR1 is SGHNT and CDR2 is YENEEA in the germline V gene. CDR3 length equals 14 residues.

The V call is TRBV29-1, the J call TRBJ1-1; D unclear. This CDR3 has 13 amino acids. Trimming stripped 1 base from V and 4 bases from J, with 10 bases between. CDR1 and CDR2 from the germline V gene are SQVTM and ANQGSEA. In DNA, the CDR3 is TGCAGCGTTGAAGGGGTGGAGGGCACTGAAGCTTTCTTT. It encodes CSVEGVEGTEAFF.